Shown below are 23 T cell receptor beta chains from a single sample sequenced in a study of shared clonotypes between healthy human individuals. Sequencing used immunoSEQ multiplex PCR; TCRdb keeps in-frame clones, though not all of them. The sample includes about a million clones, roughly 80% of them seen just once. The sample taken for sequencing was memory CD4+ T cells from PBMCs. Subset noted: CD45RA-negative fraction. The receptors shown here come from a man between 18 and 35 years old in good health. Some clones in this sample may be carry-over from other donors' samples.

A remark on this clone: The sample has other DNA sequences that encode this CDR3 too. This sequence joins TRBV27 and TRBJ1-2, with 8 bases identical to TRBD1. The V gene's germline CDR1 is MNHEY and CDR2 SMNVEV (reference sequence). The CDR3 is 12 amino acids. J was trimmed by 6 bases and V by 5 bases; bases with no gene match: 2. For the CDR3, the DNA is TGTGCCAGCAGTACAGGGGGGAATGGCTACACCTTC. Translated: CASSTGGNGYTF.

The chain has TRBV14 and TRBJ2-5, with D perhaps TRBD2 (6 bases). Per the germline V gene, CDR1 is SGHDN and CDR2 is FVKESK. The CDR3 extends over 16 amino acids. Trimming took 1 base from V and 5 from J, leaving 17 bases between them. The CDR3, as DNA: TGTGCCAGCAGCCAAGTTCTAGCGCCCTACGGGGAGACCCAGTACTTC. It codes for CASSQVLAPYGETQYF.

V and J are TRBV5-4 and TRBJ2-7, with 8 bases fitting TRBD2. The CDR3 covers 16 residues. The V and J ends lost 3 bases and 7 bases, in that order; junction bases with no gene match: 15. Per germline, CDR1 SGHNT and CDR2 YYREEE (reference sequence). The CDR3 DNA sequence: TGTGCCAGCAGCTCAGCAACAGCGGGAGCAAGGGCGGAGCAGTACTTC. Translation gives CASSSATAGARAEQYF.

The CDR3 reads CASSLLGGGDTGELFF. For the CDR3, the DNA is TGTGCCAGCAGCTTGCTAGGGGGAGGGGACACCGGGGAGCTGTTTTTT. V gene TRBV5-6 combines with J gene TRBJ2-2, with a tentative D call TRBD2 (7 bases). CDR1 is SGHDT, CDR2 YYEEEE, per germline. V lost 1 base and J lost 3, with 13 bases in between. The CDR3 is 16 residues long.

The J gene is TRBJ2-7, the V gene TRBV29-1, with 11 bases aligning to TRBD1. Per the germline V gene, CDR1 is SQVTM and CDR2 is ANQGSEA. This CDR3 has 13 amino acids. V trimming: 7 bases; J trimming: 4 bases; junction bases outside the gene matches: 6. CDR3 nucleotides: TGCAGCGGGGGACAGGGGGAGGGGTACGAGCAGTACTTC. It translates to CSGGQGEGYEQYF.

Many counts were recorded for this clone. CDR3 coding DNA: TGCGCCAGCAGCCAAGATTCCCGCCTAGCGGGAGGGGCCAAAAACATTCAGTACTTC. This translates into CASSQDSRLAGGAKNIQYF. The V and J genes are TRBV4-1 and TRBJ2-4; TRBD2 aligns across 12 bases. Germline CDR1 is MGHRA and CDR2 is YSYEKL. CDR3 length: 19 residues. After removal of 0 bases from V and 1 base from J, the junction contained 7 bases not matched to a gene.

This clone was seen a single time. J is TRBJ2-1 and V is TRBV7-8; 14 bases are shared with TRBD2. Germline CDR1 is SGHVS and CDR2 is FQNEAQ. After removal of 4 bases from V and 9 bases from J, the junction contained 11 bases not matched to a gene. CDR3 length equals 17 residues. This chain's CDR3 is CASSSIGGTSGSSEQFF. For the CDR3, the DNA is TGTGCCAGCAGCTCCATCGGAGGGACTAGCGGGAGTAGTGAGCAGTTCTTC.

The chain couples TRBV28 to TRBJ1-3, with D hard to call. The ends were cut back, 5 bases at V and 5 bases at J, with 13 bases in the middle. The germline CDR1 and CDR2 sequences are MDHEN and SYDVKM. The CDR3 extends over 14 amino acids. CDR3 amino acids: CASSDGVIRNTIYF. The CDR3 nucleotides are TGTGCCAGCAGTGATGGGGTTATCAGAAACACCATATATTTT.

The chain joins TRBV10-3 to TRBJ1-1; no clear D gene. The CDR3 consists of 15 residues. Per the germline V gene, CDR1 is ENHRY and CDR2 is SYGVKD. With 5 bases removed from V and 1 base from J, the gap between germline ends came to 14 bases. The CDR3 DNA sequence: TGTGCCATCAGTCCCTTAGTTGGTACGAACACTGAAGCTTTCTTT. This gives the protein CAISPLVGTNTEAFF.

DNA for the CDR3: TGTGCCAGCAGTGAAATAGGGTTTCGATGGCCCCAGCATTTT. Its protein product is CASSEIGFRWPQHF. This chain links TRBV6-1 with TRBJ1-5; D not resolved. In germline, CDR1 is MNHNS, CDR2 SASEGT. The CDR3 has 14 residues. Trimming removed 2 bases from V and 9 bases from J, with 14 bases in between.

This clone appeared once. CDR3 coding DNA: TGTGCCAGCTCACCGCAACTAGCGGGGGCGTCCTACGAGCAGTACTTC. The encoded protein is CASSPQLAGASYEQYF. The chain recombines TRBV18 with TRBJ2-7; TRBD2 matches 11 bases. Germline trimming cut 3 bases from V and 1 base from J; bases unmatched to any gene: 5. Germline V CDR1 and CDR2: KGHSH, LQKENI. The CDR3 length is 16 residues.

J is TRBJ2-7 and V is TRBV19; TRBD2 might be the D (5 bases). The CDR3 is 13 amino acids. CDR1 and CDR2 from the germline V gene are LNHDA and SQIVND (reference sequence). V was shortened by 6 bases and J by 2 bases, with 11 bases between the two germline ends. This CDR3 is CASRPGNTYEQYF. The CDR3 DNA follows: TGTGCCAGTAGACCGGGAAACACCTACGAGCAGTACTTC.

The J gene is TRBJ2-2, the V gene TRBV27; D unclear. The CDR3 length is 15 residues. Per the germline V gene, CDR1 is MNHEY and CDR2 is SMNVEV (reference sequence). V was cut by 3 bases and J by 7 bases, with 15 bases left in between. DNA for the CDR3: TGTGCCAGCAGTTTCCTTAGGACCCCCGGCGGGGAGCTGTTTTTT. Translated: CASSFLRTPGGELFF.

To note about this clone: Other DNA sequences in this sample translate to the same CDR3. The CDR3: CASLGSGNTIYF. CDR3 coding DNA: TGTGCCAGCCTTGGAAGTGGAAACACCATATATTTT. The gene calls are TRBV6-6 and TRBJ1-3; D not resolved. Trimming removed 8 bases from V and 3 bases from J, with 8 bases in between. Germline values: CDR1 MNHNY, CDR2 SVGAGI (reference sequence). The CDR3 is 12 amino acids.

The chain is built from TRBV7-9 and TRBJ1-2; a weak D match, TRBD1 (5 bases). V was shortened by 5 bases and J by 8 bases, with 15 bases between the two germline ends. The CDR3 contains 13 residues. Germline-derived CDR1 and CDR2 are SEHNR and FQNEAQ (reference sequence). Here the CDR3 DNA reads TGTGCCAGCAGCCGCGACTCCGGGGCGGGCTACACCTTC. Its translation: CASSRDSGAGYTF.

The sample holds a few counts of this clone. The V and J genes are TRBV5-1 and TRBJ1-1; D is unclear. Germline-derived CDR1 and CDR2 are SGHRS and YFSETQ. The V and J ends lost 7 bases and 1 base respectively, with 11 bases between them. The CDR3 has 13 amino acids. CDR3 region: CASAPLENTEAFF. The DNA for the CDR3 is TGCGCCAGCGCCCCCCTGGAGAACACTGAAGCTTTCTTT.

This clone has only one observation. The J gene is TRBJ1-2, the V gene TRBV28; D may be TRBD1 (5 bases). V lost 7 bases, J lost 6 bases, and 24 bases lay in between. Germline V CDR1 and CDR2: MDHEN, SYDVKM. CDR3 length: 16 amino acids. In nucleotides, the CDR3 is TGTGCCAGCACCCACGGGGCTAGTGGGTCCAACGATGGCTACACCTTC. Translated: CASTHGASGSNDGYTF.

A remark on this clone: This may be a read error: a much more frequent sequence differs by one nucleotide. The rearrangement uses TRBV29-1 and TRBJ2-3; the D gene is possibly TRBD2 (5 bases). The V and J ends lost 7 bases and 2 bases respectively, with 13 bases between them. In germline, CDR1 is SQVTM, CDR2 ANQGSEA. CDR3 size: 13 residues. Here the CDR3 reads CSGESHFTDTQYF. The CDR3 coding sequence is TGCAGCGGGGAGAGCCACTTCACAGATACGCAGTATTTT.

This clone has only a few counts. The J gene is TRBJ1-1, the V gene TRBV21-1. TRBV21-1 is shown as a pseudogene. This CDR3 has 16 amino acids. The CDR3: CASSKSGIEWYTEAFF. The DNA of the CDR3 is TGTGCCAGCAGCAAATCGGGGATCGAATGGTACACTGAAGCTTTCTTT.

The chain has TRBV5-1 and TRBJ2-7; 9 nucleotides align to TRBD1. Germline CDR1 and CDR2: SGHRS and YFSETQ. The CDR3 covers 15 residues. The junction had 8 bases not matched to a gene; V was cut back by 3 bases and J by 4 bases. The CDR3, as DNA: TGCGCCAGCAGCTCTCGTGGACAGGGGTGGTACGAGCAGTACTTC. Translation: CASSSRGQGWYEQYF.

This clone is a singleton in its sample. The chain links TRBV5-4 to TRBJ2-7; 10 nucleotides match TRBD1. Germline values: CDR1 SGHNT, CDR2 YYREEE (reference sequence). The CDR3 loop spans 14 amino acids. V dropped 7 bases and J dropped 1; count of bases not matched to a gene: 5. The CDR3 sequence is CASETGQGSYEQYF. DNA of the CDR3: TGTGCCAGCGAAACGGGACAGGGGTCCTACGAGCAGTACTTC.

The chain employs TRBV5-1 and TRBJ2-1; 14 positions agree with TRBD2. Trimming took 4 bases from V and 7 from J; bases not matched to a gene: 7. The CDR3 is 16 residues long. Germline V gene sequence: CDR1 SGHRS, CDR2 YFSETQ. The CDR3 sequence is CASSGLAGGRVNEQFF. The DNA of the CDR3 is TGCGCCAGCAGCGGACTAGCGGGAGGACGGGTTAATGAGCAGTTCTTC.

As for this clone: It may be a read error: a sequence one base away is much more abundant. This chain links TRBV5-4 with TRBJ2-6; D gene uncertain. Germline V gene sequence: CDR1 SGHNT, CDR2 YYREEE (reference sequence). V was trimmed by 2 bases and J by 2 bases, leaving 8 bases between them. The CDR3 extends over 15 amino acids. The CDR3 spells CASSLLGTGANVLTF. CDR3 coding DNA: TGTGCCAGCAGCTTACTGGGGACTGGGGCCAACGTCCTGACTTTC.